This T cell receptor beta chain is drawn from a study of response to subunit inactivated influenza vaccine. TCRdb re-analysed the RT-PCR reads in MiXCR, keeping a single row per CDR3 protein. The table records approximately 500,000 distinct CDR3 sequences, 13% of them present only once. This CDR3 comprises 10 residues. V gave up 11 bases and J gave up 9 bases, with 11 bases separating them. From germline, CDR1 is ENHRY and CDR2 SYGVKD. General observations from the study: Only a handful of new T cells, the authors suggested, are recruited with each seasonal influenza vaccination.

This clonotype was counted a few times. Its antigen remains unknown. The rearrangement links TRBV10-3 to TRBJ2-1, with D tentatively TRBD2 (6 bases). This specimen was PBMCs from blood, taken roughly 47 days after vaccination. The origin of this receptor is a man aged 45-65 years who received an inactivated influenza vaccine. The CDR3 sequence is CAVGGGEQFF. The CDR3, as DNA: TGTGCCGTCGGGGGTGGTGAGCAGTTCTTC.